The next 6 T cell receptor beta chains were all read from a single sample in a study of shared clonotypes between healthy human individuals. This table comes from immunoSEQ multiplex PCR, and its TCRdb copy is limited to in-frame clones, with some not included. The sample includes hundreds of thousands of clones, 85% to 95% seen only once; the top ten take about 0.11%. CD45RO-negative cells were positively selected for CCR7, leaving out terminally differentiated effector memory CD45RA+ cells. The sample consisted of naive CD8+ T cells sorted from blood. The receptors were sampled from a woman aged 25 to 39 in good health.

V and J are TRBV25-1 and TRBJ2-6; no reliable D call. This CDR3 comprises 15 residues. Germline CDR1 MGHDK, CDR2 SYGVNS. V was cut by 5 bases and J by 0 bases, with 8 bases left in between. The CDR3 here is CASSSRRSGANVLTF. CDR3 DNA sequence: TGTGCCAGCAGTTCCAGGCGCTCTGGGGCCAACGTCCTGACTTTC.

J is TRBJ2-7 and V is TRBV27, with D possibly called TRBD1 or TRBD2 (5 bases each). Trimming pared 0 bases from V and 0 bases from J, leaving 9 bases between. Germline V lookup: CDR1 MNHEY, CDR2 SMNVEV (reference sequence). The CDR3 consists of 15 residues. CDR3 region: CASSLSRDGSYEQYF. In DNA form, the CDR3 reads TGTGCCAGCAGTTTATCGAGGGACGGCTCCTACGAGCAGTACTTC.

The rearrangement links TRBV28 to TRBJ1-2; D remains unclear. V lost 1 base to trimming and J lost 7 bases, with 10 bases between them. The CDR3 length is 13 residues. Germline V lookup: CDR1 MDHEN, CDR2 SYDVKM. CDR3 sequence reads: CASSLSRTSGYTF. Here the CDR3 DNA reads TGTGCCAGCAGTTTATCGCGGACGTCTGGCTACACCTTC.

The gene calls are TRBV28 and TRBJ2-5; D tentatively reads TRBD1 or TRBD2 (5 bases each). The germline gives CDR1 MDHEN, CDR2 SYDVKM. The CDR3 extends over 13 amino acids. V was cut by 2 bases and J by 5 bases, with 9 bases left in between. CDR3 nucleotides: TGTGCCAGCAGTTTAGGGACGCAGGAGACCCAGTACTTC. As protein: CASSLGTQETQYF.

The V gene is TRBV19, the J gene TRBJ1-2, with D possibly being TRBD1 (5 bases). Germline CDR1 is LNHDA and CDR2 is SQIVND (reference sequence). V was clipped by 6 bases and J by 5 bases, with 10 bases between them. The CDR3 totals 12 residues. In DNA form, the CDR3 reads TGTGCCAGTAGGGAGGGGATTTATGGCTACACCTTC. As protein: CASREGIYGYTF.

The chain is built from TRBV10-2 and TRBJ2-1; 8 bases fit TRBD2. With 6 bases clipped from V and 8 bases from J, the junction kept 9 bases outside the gene matches. The germline V gene has CDR1 WSHSY and CDR2 SAAADI. The CDR3 spans 14 residues. The CDR3 is CASRFGRASDEQFF. The CDR3 DNA reads as TGCGCCAGCAGGTTCGGGAGGGCATCCGATGAGCAGTTCTTC.